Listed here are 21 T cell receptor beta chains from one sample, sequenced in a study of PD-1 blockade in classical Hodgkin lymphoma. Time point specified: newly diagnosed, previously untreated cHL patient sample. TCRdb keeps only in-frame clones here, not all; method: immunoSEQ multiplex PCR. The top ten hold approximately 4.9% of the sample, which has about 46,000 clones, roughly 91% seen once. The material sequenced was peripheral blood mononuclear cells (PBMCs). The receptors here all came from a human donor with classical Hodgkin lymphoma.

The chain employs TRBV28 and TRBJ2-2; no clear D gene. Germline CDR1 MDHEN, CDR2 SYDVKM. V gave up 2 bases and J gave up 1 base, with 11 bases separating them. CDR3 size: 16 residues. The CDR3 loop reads CASSLLSLLNTGELFF. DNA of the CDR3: TGTGCCAGCAGTTTACTTTCCCTCCTGAACACCGGGGAGCTGTTTTTT.

The CDR3 loop is CASSQLGRDRGYEAFF. For the CDR3, the DNA is TGCGCCAGCAGCCAACTCGGCCGGGACAGGGGGTATGAAGCTTTCTTT. This chain connects TRBV4-1 to TRBJ1-1; TRBD1 agrees at 11 bases. This CDR3 region has 16 residues. From germline, CDR1 is MGHRA and CDR2 YSYEKL. The V gene end was trimmed by 2 bases and the J gene end by 7 bases; junction bases not matched to a gene: 9.

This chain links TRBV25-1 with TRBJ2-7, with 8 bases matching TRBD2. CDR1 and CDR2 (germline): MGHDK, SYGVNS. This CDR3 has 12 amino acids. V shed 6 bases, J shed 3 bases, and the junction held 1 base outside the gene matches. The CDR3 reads CASSAGGYEQYF. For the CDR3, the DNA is TGTGCCAGCAGCGCGGGAGGCTACGAGCAGTACTTC.

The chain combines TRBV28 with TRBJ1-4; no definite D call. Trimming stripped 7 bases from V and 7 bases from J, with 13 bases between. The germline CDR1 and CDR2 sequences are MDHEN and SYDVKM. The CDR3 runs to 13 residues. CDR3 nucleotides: TGTGCCAGCACCGGACGGAGTTTTGAAAAACTGTTTTTT. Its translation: CASTGRSFEKLFF. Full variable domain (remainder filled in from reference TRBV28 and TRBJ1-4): DVKVTQSSRYLVKRTGEKVFLECVQDMDHENMFWYRQDPGLGLRLIYFSYDVKMKEKGDIPEGYSVSREKKERFSLILESASTNQTSMYLCASTGRSFEKLFFGSGTQLSVL.

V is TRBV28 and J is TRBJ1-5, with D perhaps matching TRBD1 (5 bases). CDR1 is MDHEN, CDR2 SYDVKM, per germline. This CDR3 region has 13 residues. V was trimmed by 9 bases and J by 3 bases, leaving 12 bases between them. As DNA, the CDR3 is TGTGCCAGTCTCGGGGCTAACAATCAGCCCCAGCATTTT. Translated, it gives CASLGANNQPQHF. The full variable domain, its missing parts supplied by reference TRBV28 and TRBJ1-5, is DVKVTQSSRYLVKRTGEKVFLECVQDMDHENMFWYRQDPGLGLRLIYFSYDVKMKEKGDIPEGYSVSREKKERFSLILESASTNQTSMYLCASLGANNQPQHFGDGTRLSIL.

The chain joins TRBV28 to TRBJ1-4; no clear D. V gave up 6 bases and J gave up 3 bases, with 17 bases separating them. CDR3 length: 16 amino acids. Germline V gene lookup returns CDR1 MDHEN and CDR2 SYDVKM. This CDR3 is CASSPRGPSSNEKLFF. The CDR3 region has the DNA TGTGCCAGCAGCCCCCGAGGGCCTTCTTCTAATGAAAAACTGTTTTTT.

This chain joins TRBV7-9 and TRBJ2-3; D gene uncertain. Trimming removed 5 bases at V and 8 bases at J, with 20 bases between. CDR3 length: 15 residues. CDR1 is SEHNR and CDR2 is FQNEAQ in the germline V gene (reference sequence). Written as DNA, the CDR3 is TGTGCCAGCAGCCCGGGTGAAGAGGCGTCGGGTACGCAGTATTTT. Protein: CASSPGEEASGTQYF. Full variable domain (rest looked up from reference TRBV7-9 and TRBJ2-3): DTGVSQNPRHKITKRGQNVTFRCDPISEHNRLYWYRQTLGQGPEFLTYFQNEAQLEKSRLLSDRFSAERPKGSFSTLEIQRTEQGDSAMYLCASSPGEEASGTQYFGPGTRLTVL.

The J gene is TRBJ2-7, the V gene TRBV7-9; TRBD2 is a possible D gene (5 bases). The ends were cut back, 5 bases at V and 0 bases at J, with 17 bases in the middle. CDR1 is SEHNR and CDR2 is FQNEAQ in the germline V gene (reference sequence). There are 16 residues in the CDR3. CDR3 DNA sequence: TGTGCCAGCAGCACCCCTTGGACTGCCTCCTCCTACGAGCAGTACTTC. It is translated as CASSTPWTASSYEQYF.

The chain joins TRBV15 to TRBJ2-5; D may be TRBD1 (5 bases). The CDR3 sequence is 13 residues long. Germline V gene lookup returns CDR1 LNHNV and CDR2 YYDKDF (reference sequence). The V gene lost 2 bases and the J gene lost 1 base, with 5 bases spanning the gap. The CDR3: CATSRQGQETQYF. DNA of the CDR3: TGTGCCACCAGCAGACAGGGCCAAGAGACCCAGTACTTC.

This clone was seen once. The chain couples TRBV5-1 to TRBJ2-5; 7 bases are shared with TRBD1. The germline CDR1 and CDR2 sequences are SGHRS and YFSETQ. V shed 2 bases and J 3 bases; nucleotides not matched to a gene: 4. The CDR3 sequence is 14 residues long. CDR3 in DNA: TGCGCCAGCAGCTTCGTTGACAGGGAAGAGACCCAGTACTTC. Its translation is CASSFVDREETQYF.

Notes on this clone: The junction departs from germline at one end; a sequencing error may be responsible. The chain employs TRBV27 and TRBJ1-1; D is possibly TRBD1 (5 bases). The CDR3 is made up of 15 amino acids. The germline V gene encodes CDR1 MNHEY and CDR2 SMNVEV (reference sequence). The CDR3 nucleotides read TGTGCCAGCGGTTTGGGGGGGGGATTGAACACTGAAGCTTTCTTT. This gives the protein CASGLGGGLNTEAFF.

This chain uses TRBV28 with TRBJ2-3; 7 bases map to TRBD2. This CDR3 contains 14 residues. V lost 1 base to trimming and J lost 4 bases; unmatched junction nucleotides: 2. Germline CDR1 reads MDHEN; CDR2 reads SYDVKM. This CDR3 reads CASSLSGRADTQYF. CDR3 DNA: TGTGCCAGCAGTTTATCAGGGAGGGCAGATACGCAGTATTTT.

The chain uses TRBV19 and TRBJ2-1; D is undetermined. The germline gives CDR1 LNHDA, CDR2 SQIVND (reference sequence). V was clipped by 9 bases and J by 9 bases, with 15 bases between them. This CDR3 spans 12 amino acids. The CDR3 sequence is CASREGLSEQFF. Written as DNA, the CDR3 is TGTGCCAGCCGCGAAGGGCTGAGTGAGCAGTTCTTC.

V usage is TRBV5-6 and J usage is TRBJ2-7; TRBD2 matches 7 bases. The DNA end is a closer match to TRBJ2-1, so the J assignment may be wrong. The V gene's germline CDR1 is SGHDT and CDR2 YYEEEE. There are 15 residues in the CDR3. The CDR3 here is CASSLVGGYYNEQFF. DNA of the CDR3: TGTGCCAGCAGCTTGGTGGGAGGGTACTACAATGAGCAGTTCTTC.

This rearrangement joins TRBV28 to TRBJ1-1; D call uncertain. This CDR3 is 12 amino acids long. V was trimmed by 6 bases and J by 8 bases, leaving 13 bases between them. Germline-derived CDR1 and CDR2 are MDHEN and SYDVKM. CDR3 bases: TGTGCCAGCAGGTCCGGGCCGAAGGAAGCTTTCTTT. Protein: CASRSGPKEAFF.

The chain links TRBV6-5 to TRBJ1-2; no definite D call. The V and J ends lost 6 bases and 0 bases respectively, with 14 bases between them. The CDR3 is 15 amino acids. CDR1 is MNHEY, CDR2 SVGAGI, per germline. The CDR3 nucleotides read TGTGCCAGCAGCCGAGGTCTGCCTTCTAACTATGGCTACACCTTC. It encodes CASSRGLPSNYGYTF.

CDR3 protein: CASSFDSPREQYF. The CDR3 bases are TGTGCCAGCAGCTTCGACAGTCCTCGCGAGCAGTACTTC. This chain uses TRBV5-8 with TRBJ2-7; a weak D match, TRBD1 (5 bases). The CDR3 covers 13 residues. Germline loops: CDR1 SGHTS, CDR2 YDEGEE. Trimming left V 2 bases short and J 6 bases short, with 12 bases between.

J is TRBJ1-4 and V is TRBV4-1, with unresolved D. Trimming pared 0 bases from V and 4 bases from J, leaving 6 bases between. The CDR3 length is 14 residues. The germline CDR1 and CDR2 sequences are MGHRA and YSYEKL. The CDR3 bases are TGCGCCAGCAGCCAAGATCACGTTAATGAAAAACTGTTTTTT. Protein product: CASSQDHVNEKLFF.

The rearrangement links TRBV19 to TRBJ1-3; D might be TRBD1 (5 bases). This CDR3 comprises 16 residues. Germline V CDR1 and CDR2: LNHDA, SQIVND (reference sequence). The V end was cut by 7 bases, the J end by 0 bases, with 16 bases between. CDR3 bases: TGTGCCAGTATCCCCGGGGACGGATACTCTGGAAACACCATATATTTT. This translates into CASIPGDGYSGNTIYF.

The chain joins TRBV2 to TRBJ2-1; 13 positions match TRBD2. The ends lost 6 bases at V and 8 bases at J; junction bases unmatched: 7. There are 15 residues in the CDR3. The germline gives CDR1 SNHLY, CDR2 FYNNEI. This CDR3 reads CASSLGLAGVDEQFF. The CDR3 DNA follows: TGTGCCAGCAGCCTCGGACTAGCGGGAGTAGATGAGCAGTTCTTC. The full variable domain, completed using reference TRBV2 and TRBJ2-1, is EPEVTQTPSHQVTQMGQEVILRCVPISNHLYFYWYRQILGQKVEFLVSFYNNEISEKSEIFDDQFSVERPDGSNFTLKIRSTKLEDSAMYFCASSLGLAGVDEQFFGPGTRLTVL.

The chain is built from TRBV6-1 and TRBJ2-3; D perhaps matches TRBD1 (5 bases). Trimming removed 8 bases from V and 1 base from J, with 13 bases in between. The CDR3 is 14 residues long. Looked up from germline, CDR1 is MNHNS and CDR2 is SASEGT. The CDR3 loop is CASLTGFRTDTQYF. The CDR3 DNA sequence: TGTGCCAGCTTAACAGGATTTCGCACAGATACGCAGTATTTT.